The following is a TCR beta chain sequence with its context. What it recognizes is unknown. PCR used 60 Vbeta primers and 13 Jbeta primers. Profiled with immunoSEQ multiplex PCR; TCRdb holds only in-frame clones, not every one. The sample records a few hundred thousand clones, over 90% being singletons. The data were obtained in a study of cytomegalovirus exposure and HLA in healthy donors. Study-level background: One earlier analysis, a look at 150 million to 200 million T cells, found 117 million unique TCR beta sequences. Study-level findings and limits: The productive fraction for most TCR beta V segments was about 87% or about 30% in an earlier analysis. Rarity marked most TCR sequences, yet some public TCRs occurred in many donors.

Germline assignment: CDR1 KGHSH and CDR2 LQKENI. The CDR3 consists of 15 residues. V was clipped by 3 bases and J by 7 bases, with 15 bases between them. This sequence originates from a girl aged 2 to 10 in good health and CMV-seronegative. The chain joins TRBV18 to TRBJ2-2, with D maybe TRBD2 (5 bases). Sequencing used PBMCs. CDR3 sequence reads: CASSPLGGAGGELFF. The CDR3 DNA follows: TGTGCCAGCTCACCTCTCGGAGGAGCTGGCGGGGAGCTGTTTTTT.